This TCR beta chain was profiled in a study of identical twins. Whole-study results and caveats: Conclusions leaned on cross-sectional statistical analysis and did not track the same donors over time.

This clonotype was picked up many times. Its antigen remains unknown. Everyone who donated was a healthy Caucasian. Germline V gene data show CDR1 as SEHNR and CDR2 as FQNEAQ (reference sequence). The V end lost 6 bases, the J end lost 0 bases, and 2 bases lay between the germline ends. This CDR3 has 12 residues. From the 5' RACE reads, TCRdb called clonotypes with MiXCR, one entry per CDR3 protein. The data show about 700,000 distinct CDR3 sequences, roughly 6% seen once. This TCR was sampled from a young man in good health. The gene calls are TRBV7-9 and TRBJ1-4; the D is unclear. Sample: naive T cells sorted from blood. Here the CDR3 DNA reads TGTGCCAGCAGGGCAACTAATGAAAAACTGTTTTTT. Amino acids: CASRATNEKLFF.